These 21 T cell receptor beta chains originate from one sample sequenced in a study of shared clonotypes between healthy human individuals. Using immunoSEQ multiplex PCR, the repertoire was profiled, and TCRdb retains in-frame clones only, with some absent. Of about 2.4 million clones in the sample, roughly nine tenths are singletons; the top ten hold over 0.12%. The sample comprised naive CD4+ T cells sorted from blood. Sample subset: CD45RA+ positively selected. The receptors were sampled from a man between 18 and 29 years old in good health.

CDR3 nucleotide sequence: TGCGCCAGCAGCCAAGATAGAATAAGTATAGGGACTAGCGAGTCAGATACGCAGTATTTT. This encodes CASSQDRISIGTSESDTQYF. This rearrangement joins TRBV4-3 to TRBJ2-3; 10 bases align to TRBD2. J lost 4 bases, V lost 0 bases, and 16 bases had no gene match. CDR3 length: 20 residues. Per the germline V gene, CDR1 is LGHNA and CDR2 is YSLEER.

Worth noting for this clone: Different DNA sequences within this sample yield the same CDR3. The chain is built from TRBV5-4 and TRBJ1-2; no definite D call. The CDR3 has 13 amino acids. Germline-derived CDR1 and CDR2 are SGHNT and YYREEE (reference sequence). V lost 0 bases, J lost 3 bases, and 6 bases lay in between. The CDR3 sequence is CASSLAGDYGYTF. CDR3 nucleotide sequence: TGTGCCAGCAGCTTGGCGGGTGACTATGGCTACACCTTC.

The chain employs TRBV12-5 and TRBJ2-7; D possibly corresponds to TRBD2 (6 bases). The V gene lost 5 bases and the J gene lost 2 bases, with 10 bases spanning the gap. The germline V gene has CDR1 LGHNT and CDR2 FRNRAP. This CDR3 is 13 amino acids long. This CDR3 reads CASGISGTYEQYF. The CDR3 nucleotides read TGTGCTAGTGGTATTAGCGGAACCTACGAGCAGTACTTC.

The V and J genes are TRBV5-1 and TRBJ2-5; a possible D gene is TRBD1 (7 bases). In germline, CDR1 is SGHRS, CDR2 YFSETQ. V was trimmed by 0 bases and J by 4 bases, leaving 13 bases between them. The CDR3 has 15 amino acids. Here the CDR3 reads CASSLGGKGAETQYF. The CDR3 bases are TGCGCCAGCAGCTTGGGCGGGAAGGGGGCAGAGACCCAGTACTTC.

In its sample, this clone was seen a few times. V and J are TRBV19 and TRBJ1-2; no clear D. CDR3 length: 14 residues. The germline CDR1 and CDR2 sequences are LNHDA and SQIVND (reference sequence). V dropped 2 bases and J dropped 7 bases, with 14 bases sitting between them. This CDR3 reads CASSIQLLMGGYTF. The CDR3 region has the DNA TGTGCCAGTAGTATACAACTTTTGATGGGTGGCTACACCTTC.

The V call is TRBV5-4, the J call TRBJ1-1, with D perhaps TRBD1 (5 bases). This CDR3 is built from 14 residues. Germline V CDR1 and CDR2: SGHNT, YYREEE (reference sequence). Trimming took off 3 bases at V and 1 base at J, with 10 bases between the two ends. The CDR3 sequence is CASSYRSQNTEAFF. The DNA of the CDR3 is TGTGCCAGCAGCTACAGGTCCCAGAACACTGAAGCTTTCTTT. Complete variable domain (other parts from reference TRBV5-4 and TRBJ1-1): ETGVTQSPTHLIKTRGQQVTLRCSSQSGHNTVSWYQQALGQGPQFIFQYYREEENGRGNFPPRFSGLQFPNYSSELNVNALELDDSALYLCASSYRSQNTEAFFGQGTRLTVV.

The J gene is TRBJ2-1, the V gene TRBV2; 16 bases line up with TRBD2. Per the germline V gene, CDR1 is SNHLY and CDR2 is FYNNEI. The CDR3 has 13 residues. With V trimmed by 6 bases and J by 14 bases, 4 bases remained unmatched. The CDR3 region is CASRPGLAGGEFF. CDR3 coding DNA: TGTGCCAGCAGGCCGGGACTAGCGGGAGGGGAGTTCTTC.

The gene calls are TRBV7-8 and TRBJ2-1; weak D call: TRBD1 (6 bases). Looked up from germline, CDR1 is SGHVS and CDR2 is FQNEAQ. The CDR3 has 12 amino acids. Between the trimmed V and J ends, which lost 4 bases and 12 bases, there was a span of 13 bases. CDR3 bases: TGTGCCAGCAGCTGGGAACGAGGGGGGCAGTTCTTC. Amino acid sequence: CASSWERGGQFF.

The V gene is TRBV7-2, the J gene TRBJ2-7; 8 nucleotides line up with TRBD1. Losses at the gene ends were 5 bases for V and 6 bases for J; bases not matched to a gene: 3. CDR1 and CDR2 from the germline V gene are SGHTA and FQGNSA. The CDR3 runs to 12 residues. CDR3 in DNA: TGTGCCAGCAGCATCGACAGGGGCGAGCAGTACTTC. Translation: CASSIDRGEQYF.

CDR3 amino acids: CASSQDGLYNEQFF. The CDR3 DNA reads TGCGCCAGCAGCCAAGACGGCCTTTACAATGAGCAGTTCTTC. The chain carries TRBV4-3 and TRBJ2-1; the D is unclear. The CDR3 has 14 residues. CDR1 is LGHNA, CDR2 YSLEER, per germline. The V end lost 0 bases, the J end lost 4 bases, and 7 bases lay between the germline ends.

V is TRBV7-9 and J is TRBJ2-2, with D hard to call. The CDR3 has 14 residues. V shed 0 bases and J shed 4 bases, with 6 bases lying between them. CDR1 and CDR2 (germline): SEHNR, FQNEAQ (reference sequence). The CDR3 spells CASSLARSTGELFF. CDR3 DNA sequence: TGTGCCAGCAGCTTAGCGCGGTCCACCGGGGAGCTGTTTTTT.

V is TRBV11-3 and J is TRBJ2-2; the match to TRBD2 covers 8 bases. J lost 5 bases, V lost 2 bases, and 19 bases had no gene match. The CDR3 runs to 20 residues. In germline, CDR1 is SGHNT, CDR2 YENEEA. Written as DNA, the CDR3 is TGTGCCAGCAGCTTAACCCTCCTCCTCGGGGGTAGCGGGAAGACCGGGGAGCTGTTTTTT. This sequence encodes CASSLTLLLGGSGKTGELFF.

The rearrangement links TRBV7-8 to TRBJ2-2, with 7 bases fitting TRBD2. This CDR3 is built from 18 residues. The ends lost 1 base at V and 3 bases at J; junction bases unmatched: 11. Germline lookup yields CDR1 SGHVS and CDR2 FQNEAQ. The CDR3, as DNA: TGTGCCAGCAGCTTAGTTTTTTCGGGAGGAACCTACACCGGGGAGCTGTTTTTT. Translating it yields CASSLVFSGGTYTGELFF. Complete variable domain (other parts from reference TRBV7-8 and TRBJ2-2): GAGVSQSPRYKVAKRGQDVALRCDPISGHVSLFWYQQALGQGPEFLTYFQNEAQLDKSGLPSDRFFAERPEGSVSTLKIQRTQQEDSAVYLCASSLVFSGGTYTGELFFGEGSRLTVL.

Comment on this clone: Other DNA sequences in the sample encode the same CDR3. The chain carries TRBV2 and TRBJ1-4; D is undetermined. The CDR3 consists of 14 residues. Trimming took off 1 base at V and 5 bases at J, with 8 bases between the two ends. From germline, CDR1 is SNHLY and CDR2 FYNNEI. The CDR3 loop is CASSEGTENEKLFF. CDR3 coding DNA: TGTGCCAGCAGTGAAGGGACGGAGAATGAAAAACTGTTTTTT.

The count of this clone is one. The rearrangement links TRBV7-6 to TRBJ2-2; 11 bases are a match to TRBD1. The germline gives CDR1 SGHVS, CDR2 FNYEAQ. V trimming: 5 bases; J trimming: 4 bases; junction bases outside the gene matches: 3. The CDR3 runs to 15 residues. Here the CDR3 reads CASSGDRGSTGELFF. The CDR3 DNA sequence: TGTGCCAGCAGCGGGGACAGGGGGAGCACCGGGGAGCTGTTTTTT.

The chain joins TRBV30 to TRBJ2-1; TRBD2 matches 10 bases. V was clipped by 8 bases and J by 0 bases; unmatched bases: 13. Germline CDR1 is GTSNPN and CDR2 is SVGIG (reference sequence). CDR3 length: 17 residues. The CDR3 protein is CALRTSGFYSSYNEQFF. Written as DNA, the CDR3 is TGTGCCCTCAGGACTAGCGGTTTCTACAGCTCCTACAATGAGCAGTTCTTC.

This sequence joins TRBV5-1 and TRBJ2-1; 9 nucleotides agree with TRBD2. V shed 4 bases, J shed 8 bases, and the junction held 7 bases outside the gene matches. CDR1 and CDR2 (germline): SGHRS, YFSETQ. CDR3 length equals 14 residues. The CDR3 sequence is CASSGVGTSYEQFF. In nucleotides, the CDR3 is TGCGCCAGCAGCGGAGTCGGGACTAGCTATGAGCAGTTCTTC.

The chain joins TRBV11-3 to TRBJ2-3; D remains unclear. The CDR3 sequence is 16 residues long. Trimming took off 5 bases at V and 0 bases at J, with 15 bases between the two ends. The germline CDR1 and CDR2 sequences are SGHNT and YENEEA. The CDR3 reads CASSPTQSRSTDTQYF. In nucleotides, the CDR3 is TGTGCCAGCAGCCCAACCCAGTCGCGGAGCACAGATACGCAGTATTTT.

The chain links TRBV7-2 to TRBJ1-5; D is perhaps TRBD1 (5 bases). CDR1 is SGHTA and CDR2 is FQGNSA in the germline V gene. Trimming took off 5 bases at V and 6 bases at J, with 14 bases between the two ends. CDR3 length: 14 amino acids. This CDR3 reads CASSAMGTAQPQHF. The CDR3 nucleotides read TGTGCCAGCAGCGCGATGGGGACGGCTCAGCCCCAGCATTTT.

Of note for this clone: The same CDR3 arises from other DNA sequences in this sample as well. The rearrangement uses TRBV7-8 and TRBJ2-2; 8 bases line up with TRBD1. The CDR3 totals 15 residues. The V segment lost 4 bases and the J segment 4 bases; nucleotides outside the gene matches: 5. In germline, CDR1 is SGHVS, CDR2 FQNEAQ. CDR3 loop: CASSSGTGGTGELFF. CDR3 bases: TGTGCCAGCAGCTCCGGGACAGGAGGCACCGGGGAGCTGTTTTTT.

The rearrangement links TRBV7-2 to TRBJ2-7; no clear D gene. Deletions cut 1 base from V and 2 bases from J, with 12 bases between. Per germline, CDR1 SGHTA and CDR2 FQGNSA. This CDR3 is built from 15 residues. This CDR3 reads CASSLGVSLAYEQYF. CDR3 nucleotide sequence: TGTGCCAGCAGCTTAGGAGTTTCGCTCGCCTACGAGCAGTACTTC. Combining the CDR3 with reference TRBV7-2 and TRBJ2-7 gives the whole variable domain GAGVSQSPSNKVTEKGKDVELRCDPISGHTALYWYRQSLGQGLEFLIYFQGNSAPDKSGLPSDRFSAERTGGSVSTLTIQRTQQEDSAVYLCASSLGVSLAYEQYFGPGTRLTVT.